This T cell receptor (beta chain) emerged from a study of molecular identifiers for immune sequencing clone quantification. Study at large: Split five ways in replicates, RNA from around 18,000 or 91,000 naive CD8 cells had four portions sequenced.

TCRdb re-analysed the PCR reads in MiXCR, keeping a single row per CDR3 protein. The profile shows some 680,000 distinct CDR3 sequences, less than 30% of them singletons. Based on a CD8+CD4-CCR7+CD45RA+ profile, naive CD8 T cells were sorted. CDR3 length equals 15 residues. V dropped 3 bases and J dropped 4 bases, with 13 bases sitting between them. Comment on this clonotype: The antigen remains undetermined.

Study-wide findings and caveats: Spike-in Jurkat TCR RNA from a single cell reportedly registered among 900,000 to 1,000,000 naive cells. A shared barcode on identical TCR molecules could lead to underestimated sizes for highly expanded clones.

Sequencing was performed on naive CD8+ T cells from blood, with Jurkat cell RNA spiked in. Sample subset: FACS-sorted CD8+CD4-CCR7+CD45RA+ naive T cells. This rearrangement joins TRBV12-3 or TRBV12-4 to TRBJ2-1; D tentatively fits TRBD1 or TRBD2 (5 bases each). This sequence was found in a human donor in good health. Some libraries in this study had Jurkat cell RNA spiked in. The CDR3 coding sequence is TGTGCCAGCAGTTTGTCCCGGGACCATTACAATGAGCAGTTCTTC. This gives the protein CASSLSRDHYNEQFF.